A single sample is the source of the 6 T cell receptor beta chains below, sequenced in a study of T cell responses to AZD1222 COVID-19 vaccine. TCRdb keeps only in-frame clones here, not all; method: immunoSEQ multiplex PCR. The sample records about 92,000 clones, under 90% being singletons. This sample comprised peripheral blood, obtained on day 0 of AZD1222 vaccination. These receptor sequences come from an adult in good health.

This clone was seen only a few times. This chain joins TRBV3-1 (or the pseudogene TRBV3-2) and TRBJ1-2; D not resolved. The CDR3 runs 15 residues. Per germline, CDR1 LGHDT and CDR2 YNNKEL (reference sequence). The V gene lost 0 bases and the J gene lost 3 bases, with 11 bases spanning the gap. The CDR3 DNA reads TGTGCCAGCAGCCAAGAGGAGAGGGCCCACTATGGCTACACCTTC. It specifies CASSQEERAHYGYTF.

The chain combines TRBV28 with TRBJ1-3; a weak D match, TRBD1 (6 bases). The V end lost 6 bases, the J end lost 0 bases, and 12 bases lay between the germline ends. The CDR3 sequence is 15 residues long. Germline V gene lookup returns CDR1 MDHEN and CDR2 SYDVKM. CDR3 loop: CASSGVGGSGNTIYF. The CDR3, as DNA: TGTGCCAGCAGCGGAGTAGGGGGCTCTGGAAACACCATATATTTT.

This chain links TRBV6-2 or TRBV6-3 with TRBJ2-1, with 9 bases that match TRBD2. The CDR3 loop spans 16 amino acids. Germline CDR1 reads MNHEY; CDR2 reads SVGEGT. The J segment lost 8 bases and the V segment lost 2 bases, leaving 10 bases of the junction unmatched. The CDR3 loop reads CASSYNPAGGGYEQFF. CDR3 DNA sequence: TGTGCCAGCAGTTACAACCCAGCGGGGGGTGGTTATGAGCAGTTCTTC.

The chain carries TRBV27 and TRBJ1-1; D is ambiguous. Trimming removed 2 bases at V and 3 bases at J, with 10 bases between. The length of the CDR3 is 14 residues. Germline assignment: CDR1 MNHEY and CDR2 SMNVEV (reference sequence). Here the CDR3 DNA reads TGTGCCAGCAGTTTAACTCGGGGAGACACTGAAGCTTTCTTT. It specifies CASSLTRGDTEAFF.

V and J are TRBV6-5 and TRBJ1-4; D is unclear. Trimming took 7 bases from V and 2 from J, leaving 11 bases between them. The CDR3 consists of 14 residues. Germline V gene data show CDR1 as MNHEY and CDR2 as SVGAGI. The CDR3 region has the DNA TGTGCCAGCAAAAAGGAGTCCACTAATGAAAAACTGTTTTTT. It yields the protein CASKKESTNEKLFF.

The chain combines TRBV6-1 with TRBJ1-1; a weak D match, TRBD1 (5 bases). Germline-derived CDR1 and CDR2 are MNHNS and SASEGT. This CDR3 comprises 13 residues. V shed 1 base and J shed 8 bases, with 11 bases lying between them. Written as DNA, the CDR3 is TGTGCCAGCAGTGAAGGGGGGGGATTAGAAGCTTTCTTT. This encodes CASSEGGGLEAFF.